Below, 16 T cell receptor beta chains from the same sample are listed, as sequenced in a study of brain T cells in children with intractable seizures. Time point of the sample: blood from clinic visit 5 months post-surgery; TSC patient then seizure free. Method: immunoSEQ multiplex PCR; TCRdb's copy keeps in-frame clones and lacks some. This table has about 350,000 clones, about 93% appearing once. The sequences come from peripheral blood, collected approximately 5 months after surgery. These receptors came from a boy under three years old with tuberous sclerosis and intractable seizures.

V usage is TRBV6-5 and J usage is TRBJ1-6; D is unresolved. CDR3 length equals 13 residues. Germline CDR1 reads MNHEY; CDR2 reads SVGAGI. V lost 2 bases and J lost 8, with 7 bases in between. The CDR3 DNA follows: TGTGCCAGCAGTTACAAACAGCATTCACCCCTCCACTTT. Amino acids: CASSYKQHSPLHF.

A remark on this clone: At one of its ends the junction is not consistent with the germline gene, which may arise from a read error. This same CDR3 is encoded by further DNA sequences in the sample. CDR3 coding DNA: TGTGCCAGCAGAGTGGATCCCGGGACAGGCTACTCCGAGCAGTACTTT. Residues: CASRVDPGTGYSEQYF. This chain links TRBV5-5 with TRBJ2-7; 8 bases match TRBD1. CDR1 SGHKS and CDR2 YYEKEE come from the germline V gene (reference sequence). This CDR3 has 16 residues.

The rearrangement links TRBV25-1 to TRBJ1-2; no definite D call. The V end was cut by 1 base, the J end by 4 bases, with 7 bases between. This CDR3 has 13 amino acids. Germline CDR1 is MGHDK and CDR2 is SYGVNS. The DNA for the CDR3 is TGTGCCAGCAGTGAATCCGAAGCCTATGGCTACACCTTC. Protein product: CASSESEAYGYTF.

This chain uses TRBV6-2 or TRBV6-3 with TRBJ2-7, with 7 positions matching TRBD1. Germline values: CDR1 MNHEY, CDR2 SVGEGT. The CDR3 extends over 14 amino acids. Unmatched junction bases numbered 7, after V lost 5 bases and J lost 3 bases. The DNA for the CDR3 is TGTGCCAGCAGTCGACAGGGTCTAGACTACGAGCAGTACTTC. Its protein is CASSRQGLDYEQYF.

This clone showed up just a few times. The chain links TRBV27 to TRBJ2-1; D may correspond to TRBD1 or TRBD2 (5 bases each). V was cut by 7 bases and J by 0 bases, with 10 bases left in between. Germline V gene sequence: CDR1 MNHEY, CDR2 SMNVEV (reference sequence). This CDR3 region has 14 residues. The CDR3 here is CASTLRGSYNEQFF. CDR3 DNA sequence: TGTGCCAGCACCCTGAGGGGCTCCTACAATGAGCAGTTCTTC.

CDR3 protein: CASSQELAGGRDTQYF. CDR3 DNA: TGCGCCAGCAGCCAAGAGCTAGCGGGAGGCAGAGATACGCAGTATTTT. This sequence joins TRBV4-1 and TRBJ2-3; 11 positions agree with TRBD2. The CDR3 runs to 16 residues. With V trimmed by 0 bases and J by 5 bases, 4 bases remained unmatched. Per the germline V gene, CDR1 is MGHRA and CDR2 is YSYEKL.

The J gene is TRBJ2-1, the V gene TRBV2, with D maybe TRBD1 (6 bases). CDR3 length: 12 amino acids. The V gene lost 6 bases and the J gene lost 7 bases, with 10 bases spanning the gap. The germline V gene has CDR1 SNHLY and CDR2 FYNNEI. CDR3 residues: CASSLGGNEQFF. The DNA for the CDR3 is TGTGCCAGCAGCTTAGGGGGAAATGAGCAGTTCTTC.

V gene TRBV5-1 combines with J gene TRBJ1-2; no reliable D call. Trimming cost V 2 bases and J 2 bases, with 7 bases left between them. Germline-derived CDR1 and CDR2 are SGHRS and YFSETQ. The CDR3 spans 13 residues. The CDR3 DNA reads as TGCGCCAGCAGCTTAAGCGGCAACTATGGCTACACCTTC. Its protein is CASSLSGNYGYTF.

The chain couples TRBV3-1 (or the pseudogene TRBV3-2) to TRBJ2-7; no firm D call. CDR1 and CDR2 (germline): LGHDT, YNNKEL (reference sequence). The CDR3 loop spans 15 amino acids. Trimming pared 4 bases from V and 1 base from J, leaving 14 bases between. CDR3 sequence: CASSLRAAPSYEQYF. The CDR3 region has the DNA TGTGCCAGCAGCCTAAGGGCAGCGCCTTCCTACGAGCAGTACTTC.

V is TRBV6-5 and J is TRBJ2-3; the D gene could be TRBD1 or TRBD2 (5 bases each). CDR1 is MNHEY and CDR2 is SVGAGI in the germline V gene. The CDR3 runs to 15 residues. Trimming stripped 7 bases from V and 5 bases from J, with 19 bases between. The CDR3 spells CASTNIRDPKDTQYF. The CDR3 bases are TGTGCCAGCACCAATATCCGGGACCCCAAAGATACGCAGTATTTT.

Here the CDR3 reads CASSSDREYNYGYTF. The CDR3 DNA follows: TGTGCCAGCAGTTCAGACAGGGAATATAACTATGGCTACACCTTC. J is TRBJ1-2 and V is TRBV7-9; TRBD1 aligns across 7 bases. The V gene's germline CDR1 is SEHNR and CDR2 FQNEAQ (reference sequence). This CDR3 is built from 15 residues. The J segment lost 1 base and the V segment lost 6 bases, leaving 8 bases of the junction unmatched.

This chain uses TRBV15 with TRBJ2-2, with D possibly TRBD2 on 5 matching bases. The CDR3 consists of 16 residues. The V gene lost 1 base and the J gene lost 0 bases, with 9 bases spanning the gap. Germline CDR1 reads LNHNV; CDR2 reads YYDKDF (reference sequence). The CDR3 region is CATSRVGSANTGELFF. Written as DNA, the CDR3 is TGTGCCACCAGCAGAGTTGGGAGCGCGAACACCGGGGAGCTGTTTTTT.

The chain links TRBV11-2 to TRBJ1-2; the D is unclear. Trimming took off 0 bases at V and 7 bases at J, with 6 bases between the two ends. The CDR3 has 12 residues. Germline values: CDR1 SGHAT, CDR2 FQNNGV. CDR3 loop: CASSLDRLGYTF. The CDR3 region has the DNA TGTGCCAGCAGCTTAGATCGCCTTGGCTACACCTTC.

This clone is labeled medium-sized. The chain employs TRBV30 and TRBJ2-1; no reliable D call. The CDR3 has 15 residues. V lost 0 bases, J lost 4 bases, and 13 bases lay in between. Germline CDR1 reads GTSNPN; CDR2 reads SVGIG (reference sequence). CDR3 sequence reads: CAWSVPASQYNEQFF. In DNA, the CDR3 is TGTGCCTGGAGTGTACCGGCCAGTCAGTACAATGAGCAGTTCTTC.

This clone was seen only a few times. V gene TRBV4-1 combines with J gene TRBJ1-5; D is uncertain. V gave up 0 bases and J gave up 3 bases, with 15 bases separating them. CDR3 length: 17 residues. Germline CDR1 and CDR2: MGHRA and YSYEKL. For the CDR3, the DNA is TGCGCCAGCAGCCAAGATATCTCCAGAGGGATCAATCAGCCCCAGCATTTT. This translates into CASSQDISRGINQPQHF.

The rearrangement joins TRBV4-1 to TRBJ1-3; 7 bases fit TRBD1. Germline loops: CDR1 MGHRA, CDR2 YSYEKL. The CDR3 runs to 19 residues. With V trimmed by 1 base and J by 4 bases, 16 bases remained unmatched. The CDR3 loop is CASSQAWDSSSTRGNTIYF. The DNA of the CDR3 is TGCGCCAGCAGCCAAGCTTGGGACAGCTCATCCACGAGAGGAAACACCATATATTTT.